The source of this TCR beta chain is a study of identical twins. Germline V gene lookup returns CDR1 MNHNY and CDR2 SVGAGI (reference sequence). V was clipped by 4 bases and J by 7 bases, with 11 bases between them. The CDR3 extends over 13 amino acids. TCRdb ran MiXCR on the 5' RACE reads and lists one entry per CDR3 protein. This table holds hundreds of thousands of distinct CDR3 sequences, 18% found once. Another study also made use of these data, one on T cells expressing NK-cell markers. As that study records: Dominant NKG2C+ clonotype frequencies of about 1.0-8% of CD8+ T cells were measured in more than 5 donors. The study did not resolve the HCMV specificity of expanded NKG2C+ T cell clones.

This TCR came from a woman aged 18-29 years in good health. Sequencing input: PBMCs. The chain combines TRBV6-6 with TRBJ1-5; maybe TRBD1 (5 bases). The CDR3 protein is CASSSAGGQPQHF. As DNA, the CDR3 is TGTGCCAGCAGTTCTGCTGGGGGACAGCCCCAGCATTTT.